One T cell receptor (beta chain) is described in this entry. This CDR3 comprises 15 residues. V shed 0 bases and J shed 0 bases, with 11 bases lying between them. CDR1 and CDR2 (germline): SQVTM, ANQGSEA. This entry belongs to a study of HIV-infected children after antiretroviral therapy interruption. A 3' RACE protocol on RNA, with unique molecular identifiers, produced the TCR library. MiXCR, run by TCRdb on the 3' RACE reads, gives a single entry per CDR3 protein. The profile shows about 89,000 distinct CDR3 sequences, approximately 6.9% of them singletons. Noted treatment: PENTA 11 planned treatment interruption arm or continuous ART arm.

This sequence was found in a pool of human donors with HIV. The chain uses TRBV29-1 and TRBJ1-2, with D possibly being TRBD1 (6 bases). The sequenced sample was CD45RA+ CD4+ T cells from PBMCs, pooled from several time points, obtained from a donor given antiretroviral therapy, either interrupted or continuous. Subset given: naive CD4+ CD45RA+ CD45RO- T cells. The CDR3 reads CSVEDMGAPNYGYTF. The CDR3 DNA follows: TGCAGCGTTGAAGATATGGGGGCCCCTAACTATGGCTACACCTTC.